The entry that follows covers one TCR beta chain sequence. This sample is part of a study of CD8 T cells in Susac syndrome. From blood CD8+ and CD4+ T cells, the TCR beta chain was sequenced. The length of the CDR3 is 15 residues. Deletions cut 2 bases from V and 5 bases from J, with 17 bases between. Per germline, CDR1 SGHNT and CDR2 YYREEE (reference sequence). Reverse transcription of roughly 0.5 to 1 ug RNA was carried out with random hexamers. Amplification of TCR beta CDR3 spanned 54 Vbeta and 13 Jbeta via immunoSEQ multiplex PCR. TCRdb reprocessed the immunoSEQ multiplex PCR reads with MiXCR, giving one entry per CDR3 protein. The sample carries 150,000 to 200,000 distinct CDR3 sequences, less than 95% recorded once.

The sequence came from a human donor with multiple sclerosis. The genes are TRBV5-4 and TRBJ2-7; D gene unclear. The sequencing sample was made of CD4+ T cells from PBMCs. CDR3 bases: TGTGCCAGCAGCTTAGACCAGAGGACCATGGACGAGCAGTACTTC. It specifies CASSLDQRTMDEQYF.